This record covers a single T cell receptor beta chain. Here immunoSEQ multiplex PCR was the method, and the copy in TCRdb shows in-frame clones only, minus some. The sample has 60,000 to 65,000 clones, roughly 92% seen once. This CDR3 has 14 residues. Germline lookup yields CDR1 MDHEN and CDR2 SYDVKM. V gave up 4 bases and J gave up 3 bases; unmatched junction bases: 6. The data originate from a study of T cell changes during pregnancy in multiple sclerosis. The sequenced sample was peripheral blood, obtained in the second trimester of pregnancy. The rearrangement joins TRBV28 to TRBJ2-7; TRBD2 agrees at 7 bases. The receptor was derived from a female donor with multiple sclerosis, enrolled in a pregnancy study. The CDR3 DNA reads TGTGCCAGCAGTTCCCCCAGCGGGGACTACGAGCAGTACTTC. Protein product: CASSSPSGDYEQYF.